A selection of T cell receptor beta chains follows, all from one sample in a study of Ad26.COV2.S vaccination and SARS-CoV-2 variants. Repertoires were generated with immunoSEQ multiplex PCR, while TCRdb's copy carries only in-frame clones and drops some. The sample lists 350,000 to 450,000 clones; 80% to 90% were seen once. Sample: peripheral blood, taken in a trial of Ad26.COV2.S vaccine versus placebo. Source of these receptors: a person aged 18-60 years who received the Ad26.COV2.S COVID-19 vaccine or a placebo. The CDR3 runs from the conserved cysteine through the conserved F or W. Fields, in order: V gene, clone size, D gene, J gene, CDR3 DNA, CDR3 protein. A D gene is named only where the DNA matches it firmly. Some rows mark clone size as missing; the rest say once, few, many or name a class of expanded clone.

TRBV23-1,NA,NA,TRBJ1-5,TGCGCCAGCAGTCAAGGGCGGCAGTCCCACAATCAGCCCCAGCATTTT,CASSQGRQSHNQPQHF
TRBV7-9,NA,NA,TRBJ2-3,TGTGCCAGCAGCTTCGGTAACGGGATGGCAGATACGCAGTATTTT,CASSFGNGMADTQYF
TRBV6-5,NA,NA,TRBJ1-2,TGTGCCAGCAGTTACACGGGGCTGAGCTATGGCTACACCTTC,CASSYTGLSYGYTF
TRBV19,NA,TRBD1,TRBJ2-7,TGTGCCAGTAGTGAAACGGGACAGGGCCTCTACGAGCAGTACTTC,CASSETGQGLYEQYF
TRBV14,NA,TRBD1,TRBJ1-4,TGTGCCAGCAGCCTGACAGGGGGGGCTAATGAAAAACTGTTTTTT,CASSLTGGANEKLFF
TRBV9,NA,NA,TRBJ2-3,TGTGCCAGCAGCGTAGATGTTAGCACAGATACGCAGTATTTT,CASSVDVSTDTQYF
TRBV7-6,NA,TRBD2,TRBJ2-2,TGTGCCAGCAGCCAGCCAGAGGGACTAGCGGGGCCAGGGGACACCGGGGAGCTGTTTTTT,CASSQPEGLAGPGDTGELFF
TRBV5-1,NA,NA,TRBJ2-2,TGCGCCAGCAGCTTCAGCAGGGGAGACGGGGAGCTGTTTTTT,CASSFSRGDGELFF
TRBV30,NA,NA,TRBJ2-1,TGTGCCTGCCCAAAGTCGGGCCCGAGCTCCTACAATGAGCAGTTCTTC,CACPKSGPSSYNEQFF
TRBV10-2,NA,NA,TRBJ1-5,TGCGCCAGCAGTGACCGACAGTTCAATCAGCCCCAGCATTTT,CASSDRQFNQPQHF
TRBV5-5,once,NA,TRBJ2-2,TGTGCCAGCATGGGTGCGAACACCGGGGAGCTGTTTTTT,CASMGANTGELFF
TRBV12-3/TRBV12-4,once,NA,TRBJ2-7,TGTGCCAGCAGTAGGGACACCTACTACGAGCAGTACTTC,CASSRDTYYEQYF
TRBV27,NA,TRBD1,TRBJ2-5,TGTGCCAGCAGTTTATCGGGACAGGCTCAAGAGACCCAGTACTTC,CASSLSGQAQETQYF
TRBV19,NA,NA,TRBJ1-3,TGTGCCAGTAGTATGGCAGGGACGTCTGGAAACACCATATATTTT,CASSMAGTSGNTIYF
TRBV27,NA,NA,TRBJ2-2,TGTGCCAGCAGTTGGGACACCGGGGAGCTGTTTTTT,CASSWDTGELFF
TRBV18,NA,TRBD1,TRBJ1-1,TGTGCCAGCTCACCACCAGCGACAGGGAAAACTGCTTTCTTT,CASSPPATGKTAFF
TRBV5-6,few,TRBD1,TRBJ1-2,TGTGCCAGCAGTCCGGACAGGACTTACTATGGCTACACCTTC,CASSPDRTYYGYTF
TRBV19,NA,NA,TRBJ1-2,TGTGCCAGTAGTATAGCAAGTAGGGGCTCGGGCTACACCTTC,CASSIASRGSGYTF
TRBV10-3,NA,TRBD1,TRBJ1-1,TGTGCCATCAGTGAGCCTACTACAGGGGCCACTGAAGCTTTCTTT,CAISEPTTGATEAFF
TRBV6-1,many,NA,TRBJ1-2,TGTGCCAGCAGTGAAAGCGAGGAGCCAGGGGCGGTTGGCTACACCTTC,CASSESEEPGAVGYTF
TRBV9,once,TRBD1,TRBJ1-4,TGTGCCAGCAGCCCGGGACAGTCTAATGAAAAACTGTTTTTT,CASSPGQSNEKLFF
TRBV7-2,NA,TRBD2,TRBJ2-3,TGTGCCAGCAGTCTGGCGATAGCGGGGAACACAGATACGCAGTATTTT,CASSLAIAGNTDTQYF
TRBV10-3,NA,NA,TRBJ1-5,TGTGCCATCAGTGAGTCGAGCGGCACAACAGGGCAGCCCCAGCATTTT,CAISESSGTTGQPQHF
TRBV6-2/TRBV6-3,NA,NA,TRBJ1-1,TGTGCCAGCAGTTACTCGACTTACACTGAAGCTTTCTTT,CASSYSTYTEAFF
TRBV6-1,NA,TRBD1,TRBJ1-5,TGTGCCAGCAGTGAAGACAGGGGGAACGGGCAGCCCCAGCATTTT,CASSEDRGNGQPQHF
TRBV15,NA,NA,TRBJ2-7,TGTGCCACCAGCAGAGAACCACTAGCAGCCTACGAGCAGTACTTC,CATSREPLAAYEQYF
TRBV19,NA,TRBD1,TRBJ2-3,TGTGCCAGTAGTGGGCCGGGACAGGGTCCAGATACGCAGTATTTT,CASSGPGQGPDTQYF
TRBV27,NA,TRBD1,TRBJ2-7,TGTGCCAGCAGTTTACAGGGGGCGAGTAGCTACGAGCAGTACTTC,CASSLQGASSYEQYF